The present T cell receptor beta chain was sequenced within a study of CD8+ T cells in alopecia areata. The wider study: At a dose of 5 to 10 mg twice daily, oral tofacitinib was given to treated patients. Study results and caveats: Mouse data revealed clearer TCR sharing than patient data did, a gap possibly tied to HLA. Scalp clonality dropped significantly under tofacitinib, as did expanded CD8+ top-100 clones.

Notes on this clone: The antigen is unknown.

Extraction of RNA preceded its reverse transcription into cDNA, which served as the sequencing template. Sequenced by immunoSEQ multiplex PCR; TCRdb stores in-frame clones only, minus some. The table records about 210,000 clones, approximately 72% of them present only once. The V segment lost 1 base and the J segment 4 bases; nucleotides outside the gene matches: 11. CDR1 and CDR2 (germline): SGHDT, YYEEEE. The CDR3 covers 18 residues. The treatment denotes: oral pan-JAK inhibitor, 5-10 mg twice daily. V usage is TRBV5-6 and J usage is TRBJ1-6; TRBD1 aligns across 7 bases. This receptor was taken from a human donor with alopecia areata. Sequencing was performed on CD4+ T cells sorted from blood, taken around week 44, from a patient treated with tofacitinib. CDR3 in amino acids: CASSLFGGTADYNSPLHF. CDR3 bases: TGTGCCAGCAGCTTGTTTGGAGGGACAGCGGATTATAATTCACCCCTCCACTTT.